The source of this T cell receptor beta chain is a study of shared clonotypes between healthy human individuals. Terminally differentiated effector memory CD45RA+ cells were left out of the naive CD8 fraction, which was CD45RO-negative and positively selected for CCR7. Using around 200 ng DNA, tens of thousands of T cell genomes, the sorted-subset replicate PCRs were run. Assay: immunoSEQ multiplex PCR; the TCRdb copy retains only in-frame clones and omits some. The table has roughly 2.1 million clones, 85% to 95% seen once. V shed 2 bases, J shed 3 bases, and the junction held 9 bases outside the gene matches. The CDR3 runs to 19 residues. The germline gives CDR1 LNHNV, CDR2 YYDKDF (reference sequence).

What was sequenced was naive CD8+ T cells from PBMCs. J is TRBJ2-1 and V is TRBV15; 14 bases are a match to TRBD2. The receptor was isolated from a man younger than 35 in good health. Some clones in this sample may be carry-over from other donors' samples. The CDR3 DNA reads TGTGCCACCAGCAGAAAACCGGGACTAGCGGGAGTCCGCTACAATGAGCAGTTCTTC. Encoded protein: CATSRKPGLAGVRYNEQFF. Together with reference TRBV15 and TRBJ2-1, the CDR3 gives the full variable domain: DAMVIQNPRYQVTQFGKPVTLSCSQTLNHNVMYWYQQKSSQAPKLLFHYYDKDFNNEADTPDNFQSRRPNTSFCFLDIRSPGLGDTAMYLCATSRKPGLAGVRYNEQFFGPGTRLTVL.